The text below deals with one T cell receptor beta chain. Clones were read by immunoSEQ multiplex PCR, and TCRdb kept only the in-frame ones, dropping some. The sample yields some 180,000 clones, about three quarters seen once. This specimen belongs to a study of cytomegalovirus exposure and HLA in healthy donors. This CDR3 has 13 amino acids. The V segment lost 4 bases and the J segment 3 bases; nucleotides outside the gene matches: 4. From germline, CDR1 is SGHRS and CDR2 YFSETQ. The chain is built from TRBV5-1 and TRBJ2-7, with 7 positions matching TRBD1. This receptor was taken from a woman aged 25 to 39 in good health and CMV-seronegative. The source material was PBMCs. The CDR3 coding sequence is TGCGCCAGCAGCCGGGACAGAAACTACGAGCAGTACTTC. Protein: CASSRDRNYEQYF.